One sample yielded the 22 T cell receptor beta chains listed below, sequenced in a study of blood T cell repertoires in COVID-19 (TCRdb year 2020). The library was generated by the immunoSEQ multiplex PCR assay. TCRdb took this table from immuneACCESS and kept in-frame rearrangements with V and J called. Such tables lack part of the clones; where checked against another copy, unresolved V genes explain under half of the gap, and the rest is unexplained. The sample table holds 75,000 to 100,000 clones, of which approximately 78% were seen once. The top ten clonotypes cover around a fifth of the sample. The sample consisted of peripheral blood. The receptor set was obtained from a human donor in a cohort sampled during active COVID-19.

This clone was observed once. The chain is built from TRBV6-5 and TRBJ1-5; 7 bases are a match to TRBD1. The germline gives CDR1 MNHEY, CDR2 SVGAGI. The CDR3 has 14 amino acids. V was clipped by 6 bases and J by 4 bases; unmatched bases: 6. The CDR3 DNA sequence: TGTGCCAGCAGCCTGGAACAGGGGAATCAGCCCCAGCATTTT. It codes for CASSLEQGNQPQHF.

The rearrangement links TRBV10-2 to TRBJ1-5, with TRBD1 identical over 10 bases. Looked up from germline, CDR1 is WSHSY and CDR2 is SAAADI. The CDR3 runs to 14 residues. V shed 5 bases, J shed 6 bases, and the junction held 4 bases outside the gene matches. CDR3 in amino acids: CASSRDRGSQPQHF. CDR3 in DNA: TGCGCCAGCAGTCGGGACAGGGGAAGTCAGCCCCAGCATTTT.

The chain is built from TRBV19 and TRBJ1-1; D is uncertain. V dropped 5 bases and J dropped 3 bases, with 13 bases sitting between them. The CDR3 covers 14 residues. Germline assignment: CDR1 LNHDA and CDR2 SQIVND (reference sequence). For the CDR3, the DNA is TGTGCCAGTAGTCCGGGCCGAGGGTACACTGAAGCTTTCTTT. Encoded protein: CASSPGRGYTEAFF.

The chain employs TRBV10-3 and TRBJ2-5, with TRBD2 as a possible D gene (5 bases). The V end was cut by 7 bases, the J end by 3 bases, with 12 bases between. Germline CDR1 and CDR2: ENHRY and SYGVKD. CDR3 length: 13 amino acids. CDR3 residues: CAIKPAREETQYF. In DNA, the CDR3 is TGTGCCATCAAGCCAGCGCGGGAAGAGACCCAGTACTTC.

The genes are TRBV28 and TRBJ2-6; D is ambiguous. The germline gives CDR1 MDHEN, CDR2 SYDVKM. This CDR3 comprises 15 residues. V gave up 4 bases and J gave up 0 bases, with 7 bases separating them. Here the CDR3 DNA reads TGTGCCAGCAGTTCGAGGCCCTCTGGGGCCAACGTCCTGACTTTC. This encodes CASSSRPSGANVLTF.

The chain uses TRBV12-3 or TRBV12-4 and TRBJ1-6; unclear D gene. V gave up 6 bases and J gave up 6 bases, with 9 bases separating them. CDR3 size: 13 residues. CDR3 nucleotide sequence: TGTGCCAGCAGGAACAGCCCTAATTCACCCCTCCACTTT. Amino acids: CASRNSPNSPLHF.

The J gene is TRBJ1-2, the V gene TRBV10-3; D ambiguous. This CDR3 comprises 14 residues. V lost 8 bases to trimming and J lost 8 bases, with 21 bases between them. Germline loops: CDR1 ENHRY, CDR2 SYGVKD. The chain's CDR3 is CAIGGARIPSGYTF. Written as DNA, the CDR3 is TGTGCCATCGGCGGAGCACGGATCCCGTCCGGCTACACCTTC.

This clone has just one count. V usage is TRBV6-6 and J usage is TRBJ1-3; 10 bases match TRBD1. After removal of 9 bases from V and 4 bases from J, the junction contained 9 bases not matched to a gene. The CDR3 runs to 15 residues. Germline V CDR1 and CDR2: MNHNY, SVGAGI (reference sequence). CDR3 protein: CASRDRGRGGNTIYF. CDR3 DNA: TGTGCCAGTCGAGACAGGGGGCGCGGGGGAAACACCATATATTTT.

The chain uses TRBV27 and TRBJ2-1, with a possible D match to TRBD2 (6 bases). Germline lookup yields CDR1 MNHEY and CDR2 SMNVEV (reference sequence). V dropped 8 bases and J dropped 6 bases, with 17 bases sitting between them. The CDR3 has 14 residues. The CDR3, as DNA: TGTGCCAGCGGCCGGACTACCCTCCGCAATGAGCAGTTCTTC. Amino acid sequence: CASGRTTLRNEQFF.

In this sample, this clone turned up once. The J gene is TRBJ1-2, the V gene TRBV6-1; TRBD1 matches at 12 bases. J was trimmed by 8 bases and V by 4 bases; bases with no gene match: 11. This CDR3 region has 16 residues. Germline V gene data show CDR1 as MNHNS and CDR2 as SASEGT. The CDR3 DNA reads as TGTGCCAGCAGTGTACTGCCGGGACAGGGGGCAATAGGCTACACCTTC. Protein product: CASSVLPGQGAIGYTF.

V is TRBV7-9 and J is TRBJ2-7, with TRBD1 matching over 7 bases. The germline CDR1 and CDR2 sequences are SEHNR and FQNEAQ (reference sequence). The length of the CDR3 is 13 residues. The trim removed 5 bases at V and 5 bases at J, leaving 6 bases unmatched. CDR3 protein: CASSSRDSHEQYF. For the CDR3, the DNA is TGTGCCAGCAGCAGCCGGGACAGCCACGAGCAGTACTTC.

The chain links TRBV11-3 to TRBJ2-2; 8 bases agree with TRBD1. The J segment lost 5 bases and the V segment lost 5 bases, leaving 4 bases of the junction unmatched. The CDR3 sequence is 14 residues long. Looked up from germline, CDR1 is SGHNT and CDR2 is YENEEA. The CDR3 region has the DNA TGTGCCAGCAGCCCTCGACAGGGGACCGGGGAGCTGTTTTTT. Protein sequence: CASSPRQGTGELFF.

The V and J genes are TRBV6-2 or TRBV6-3 and TRBJ1-2; weak D call: TRBD1 (6 bases). CDR3 length: 14 amino acids. V lost 2 bases to trimming and J lost 4 bases, with 11 bases between them. Germline V gene sequence: CDR1 MNHEY, CDR2 SVGEGT. CDR3 in DNA: TGTGCCAGCAGTTACGGCGGACAGTCCTATGGCTACACCTTC. It is translated as CASSYGGQSYGYTF.

This chain connects TRBV19 to TRBJ2-1, with TRBD2 as a possible D gene (5 bases). The CDR3 totals 13 residues. Germline CDR1 reads LNHDA; CDR2 reads SQIVND (reference sequence). The germline V and J ends were trimmed by 7 bases and 2 bases, with 9 bases remaining between them. CDR3 in amino acids: CASNGGPYNEQFF. The CDR3 nucleotides read TGTGCCAGTAACGGCGGGCCCTACAATGAGCAGTTCTTC.

The chain recombines TRBV25-1 with TRBJ1-6, with 9 nucleotides matching TRBD1. The CDR3 runs to 13 residues. V was pared by 7 bases and J by 8 bases, with 3 bases of the junction left unmatched. Germline V gene sequence: CDR1 MGHDK, CDR2 SYGVNS. The CDR3: CASKGTGHSPLHF. Here the CDR3 DNA reads TGTGCCAGCAAAGGGACAGGGCATTCACCCCTCCACTTT. The complete variable domain, with remaining parts taken from reference TRBV25-1 and TRBJ1-6, reads EADIYQTPRYLVIGTGKKITLECSQTMGHDKMYWYQQDPGMELHLIHYSYGVNSTEKGDLSSESTVSRIRTEHFPLTLESARPSHTSQYLCASKGTGHSPLHFGNGTRLTVT.

The V gene is TRBV7-8, the J gene TRBJ2-6, with D unclear. V lost 7 bases, J lost 0 bases, and 13 bases lay in between. The CDR3 runs to 16 residues. Looked up from germline, CDR1 is SGHVS and CDR2 is FQNEAQ. CDR3 region: CASTPLPSSGANVLTF. Here the CDR3 DNA reads TGTGCCAGCACACCTCTACCTAGCTCTGGGGCCAACGTCCTGACTTTC.

The chain has TRBV7-8 and TRBJ2-4; D perhaps matches TRBD1 (5 bases). The V end lost 6 bases, the J end lost 7 bases, and 22 bases lay between the germline ends. CDR3 length: 16 amino acids. Germline V gives CDR1 SGHVS, CDR2 FQNEAQ. CDR3: CASRKRAVRVNNIQYF. The CDR3 DNA reads TGTGCCAGCAGGAAAAGGGCTGTCAGGGTAAACAACATTCAGTACTTC.

V and J are TRBV28 and TRBJ1-5; TRBD1 matches 7 bases. Germline CDR1 reads MDHEN; CDR2 reads SYDVKM. The V gene end was trimmed by 3 bases and the J gene end by 5 bases; junction bases not matched to a gene: 4. The CDR3 has 14 residues. The CDR3 coding sequence is TGTGCCAGCAGTTTGTGGGACAGCCATCAGCCCCAGCATTTT. It specifies CASSLWDSHQPQHF.

Here the CDR3 DNA reads TGTGCCAGCAGTTTTGGCCTTAGCACAGATACGCAGTATTTT. This gives the protein CASSFGLSTDTQYF. The chain joins TRBV28 to TRBJ2-3, with D unclear. The CDR3 is 14 residues long. V lost 3 bases and J lost 0, with 7 bases in between. Germline V CDR1 and CDR2: MDHEN, SYDVKM.

Written as DNA, the CDR3 is TGTGCCAGCAGTGAGGAGCGGAGCCTCAATGAGCAGTTCTTC. Its translation is CASSEERSLNEQFF. The chain has TRBV6-4 and TRBJ2-1; D perhaps matches TRBD2 (5 bases). This CDR3 contains 14 residues. Germline V gene data show CDR1 as MRHNA and CDR2 as SNTAGT. The V and J ends lost 3 bases and 6 bases respectively, with 12 bases between them.

This clone occurred a few times. The chain combines TRBV6-6 with TRBJ1-2, with 9 bases identical to TRBD1. CDR3 length: 14 residues. V dropped 9 bases and J dropped 8; count of bases not matched to a gene: 13. Germline V CDR1 and CDR2: MNHNY, SVGAGI (reference sequence). The CDR3 loop reads CASSLGDRVGGYTF. The CDR3 nucleotides read TGTGCCAGTTCGCTCGGGGACAGGGTCGGCGGCTACACCTTC.

The chain recombines TRBV7-9 with TRBJ2-5; D possibly corresponds to TRBD1 (5 bases). CDR3 length: 14 residues. Trimming removed 2 bases at V and 2 bases at J, with 9 bases between. Germline V CDR1 and CDR2: SEHNR, FQNEAQ (reference sequence). The CDR3 coding sequence is TGTGCCAGCAGCTTACTGGACACGCAAGAGACCCAGTACTTC. Translation gives CASSLLDTQETQYF.